This record covers a single T cell receptor (beta chain). Its antigen is unidentified. The data stem from a study of blood T cells in healthy people across ages. Overall study results and limits: With age, beta diversity per million T cells declined roughly linearly, significantly by about 37.

Combining a sample-barcoded 5' primer with a J-beta primer mix, a second PCR ran for roughly 6 to 11 cycles. Via MiXCR, TCRdb re-called the 5' RACE reads, giving one row per CDR3 protein. The sample lists roughly 800,000 distinct CDR3 sequences, 55% to 75% occurring once. The clonotype originates from a man between 25 and 39 years old in good health. The sample consisted of blood.

This CDR3 is CASSISSEGSYNEQFF. The CDR3 DNA reads TGTGCCAGTAGTATAAGCAGTGAGGGGTCCTACAATGAGCAGTTCTTC. The chain employs TRBV19 and TRBJ2-1; D possibly uses TRBD1 or TRBD2 (5 bases each). Germline CDR1 is LNHDA and CDR2 is SQIVND (reference sequence). The length of the CDR3 is 16 residues. The ends were cut back, 2 bases at V and 1 base at J, with 12 bases in the middle.